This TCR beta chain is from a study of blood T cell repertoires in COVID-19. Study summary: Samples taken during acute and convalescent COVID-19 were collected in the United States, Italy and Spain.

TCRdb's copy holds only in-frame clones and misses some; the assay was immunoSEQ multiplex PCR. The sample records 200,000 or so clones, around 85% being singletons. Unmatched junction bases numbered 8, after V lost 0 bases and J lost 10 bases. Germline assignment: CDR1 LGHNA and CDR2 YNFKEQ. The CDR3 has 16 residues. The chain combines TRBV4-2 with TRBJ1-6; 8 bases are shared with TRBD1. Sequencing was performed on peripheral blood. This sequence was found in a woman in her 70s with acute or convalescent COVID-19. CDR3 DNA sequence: TGTGCCAGCAGCCAAGACGTGACAGGGGTTGAGTCACCCCTCCACTTT. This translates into CASSQDVTGVESPLHF.